These 29 T cell receptor beta chains share one sample of origin, sequenced in a study of molecular identifiers for immune sequencing clone quantification. MiXCR was run by TCRdb on the PCR reads, yielding one entry per CDR3 protein. The table records about 640,000 distinct CDR3 sequences, 20% of them present only once. The sequenced material came from naive CD8+ T cells from blood, with Jurkat cell RNA spiked in. Subset of the sample: FACS-sorted CD8+CD4-CCR7+CD45RA+ naive T cells. The source is a human donor in good health. Some libraries in this study had Jurkat cell RNA spiked in.

There are many counts of this clonotype. This chain uses TRBV7-9 with TRBJ2-7; weak D call: TRBD2 (5 bases). There are 13 residues in the CDR3. The V gene lost 0 bases and the J gene lost 4 bases, with 7 bases spanning the gap. Germline V gives CDR1 SEHNR, CDR2 FQNEAQ (reference sequence). CDR3 loop: CASSLATKYEQYF. In DNA, the CDR3 is TGTGCCAGCAGCTTAGCGACTAAGTACGAGCAGTACTTC.

This clonotype was recorded at least ten times. The rearrangement uses TRBV5-1 and TRBJ2-7; unclear D gene. CDR1 and CDR2 (germline): SGHRS, YFSETQ. V was shortened by 0 bases and J by 9 bases, with 16 bases between the two germline ends. The CDR3 has 14 residues. The CDR3 nucleotides are TGCGCCAGCAGCTTGGAGGCCGGGTATACCTGGCAGTACTTC. Protein sequence: CASSLEAGYTWQYF.

At least ten counts were recorded for this clonotype. The rearrangement joins TRBV7-2 to TRBJ2-1; D not resolved. The CDR3 is 12 amino acids. Deletions cut 5 bases from V and 3 bases from J, with 5 bases between. Germline values: CDR1 SGHTA, CDR2 FQGNSA. The CDR3 is CASSHYYNEQFF. The DNA for the CDR3 is TGTGCCAGCAGCCACTACTACAATGAGCAGTTCTTC.

The chain joins TRBV7-9 to TRBJ2-7; a weak D match, TRBD1 (6 bases). CDR3 length: 16 residues. V lost 5 bases and J 4 bases, leaving 21 bases between the germline ends. CDR1 is SEHNR and CDR2 is FQNEAQ in the germline V gene (reference sequence). CDR3 region: CASSPATGGGWYEQYF. CDR3 bases: TGTGCCAGCAGCCCTGCGACAGGTGGGGGCTGGTACGAGCAGTACTTC.

This clonotype came up many times. The chain recombines TRBV7-9 with TRBJ1-5; unclear D gene. This CDR3 contains 12 residues. Per germline, CDR1 SEHNR and CDR2 FQNEAQ (reference sequence). Deletions cut 3 bases from V and 6 bases from J, with 6 bases between. The CDR3 bases are TGTGCCAGCAGCTTTTGGGGTCAGCCCCAGCATTTT. Translated: CASSFWGQPQHF.

The DNA of the CDR3 is TGCGCCAGCAGCCAAGAACCCCTGGGGGACACGAGAGCCTACGAGCAGTACTTC. This encodes CASSQEPLGDTRAYEQYF. The chain recombines TRBV4-3 with TRBJ2-7, with a possible D match to TRBD1 (6 bases). The CDR3 runs 18 residues. With 0 bases removed from V and 2 bases from J, the gap between germline ends came to 20 bases. Germline CDR1 is LGHNA and CDR2 is YSLEER.

The table lists this clonotype with a few counts. This chain links TRBV4-3 with TRBJ1-5; D is unclear. Germline-derived CDR1 and CDR2 are LGHNA and YSLEER. The CDR3 is 19 amino acids. V shed 1 base and J shed 0 bases, with 19 bases lying between them. The CDR3: CASSQGVLAGTLSNQPQHF. CDR3 DNA: TGCGCCAGCAGCCAAGGAGTTCTAGCAGGAACCCTTAGCAATCAGCCCCAGCATTTT.

To note about this clonotype: A junction end diverges from the germline sequence, so it may reflect a read error. The chain employs TRBV5-3 and TRBJ2-7; weak D call: TRBD2 (6 bases). TRBV5-3 is known as an ORF, though its function is uncertain. The CDR3 is made up of 13 amino acids. The chain's CDR3 is CASSFRRDYEQYF. The CDR3 bases are TGTGCCAGCAGCTTCCGGCGGGACTACGAGCAGTACTTC.

The table lists this clonotype with many counts. This chain links TRBV4-3 with TRBJ2-3; 8 nucleotides match TRBD1. The trim removed 0 bases at V and 2 bases at J, leaving 4 bases unmatched. Germline CDR1 is LGHNA and CDR2 is YSLEER. The length of the CDR3 is 16 residues. CDR3 amino acids: CASSQDMDRATDTQYF. In DNA form, the CDR3 reads TGCGCCAGCAGCCAAGATATGGACAGGGCCACAGATACGCAGTATTTT.

Notes on this clonotype: Possible read error: a much larger clone is one base away. Written as DNA, the CDR3 is TGTGCCAGCAGCTTCGGGTCCCTAAACACCATATATTTT. It encodes CASSFGSLNTIYF. The J gene is TRBJ1-3, the V gene TRBV13; unclear D gene. CDR1 is PRHDT and CDR2 is FYEKMQ in the germline V gene (reference sequence). Between the trimmed V and J ends, which lost 3 bases and 6 bases, there was a span of 9 bases. CDR3 length: 13 amino acids.

Points on this clonotype: The germline gene is not matched at one end of the junction; a read error may be the cause. The chain joins TRBV12-5 to TRBJ2-1; 13 nucleotides line up with TRBD2. This CDR3 contains 17 residues. Per germline, CDR1 LGHNT and CDR2 FRNRAP. Here the CDR3 reads CASGPGLAGVAYNELFF. Here the CDR3 DNA reads TGTGCTAGTGGTCCCGGACTAGCGGGAGTTGCCTACAATGAGCTGTTCTTC.

This clonotype was picked up many times. The J gene is TRBJ2-4, the V gene TRBV20-1; TRBD1 matches at 10 bases. Losses at the gene ends were 5 bases for V and 8 bases for J; bases not matched to a gene: 9. The V gene's germline CDR1 is DFQATT and CDR2 SNEGSKA (reference sequence). The CDR3 has 14 residues. Here the CDR3 DNA reads TGCAGTGCTTGGACAGGGGGTTGGGAGGACATTCAGTACTTC. This translates into CSAWTGGWEDIQYF.

Ten or more counts support this clonotype. The chain uses TRBV6-2 or TRBV6-3 and TRBJ1-5; possibly TRBD1 for D (5 bases). This CDR3 is built from 15 residues. Germline V CDR1 and CDR2: MNHEY, SVGEGT. With 4 bases removed from V and 1 base from J, the gap between germline ends came to 11 bases. The CDR3 DNA reads TGTGCCAGCAGTTCAGACAGTTCCAGCAATCAGCCCCAGCATTTT. This sequence encodes CASSSDSSSNQPQHF.

The V and J genes are TRBV10-3 and TRBJ1-2; 8 bases agree with TRBD1. With 0 bases clipped from V and 2 bases from J, the junction kept 5 bases outside the gene matches. The CDR3 totals 16 residues. CDR1 ENHRY and CDR2 SYGVKD come from the germline V gene. The CDR3 bases are TGTGCCATCAGTGAGTCGAGGGGACAGGAGAACTATGGCTACACCTTC. Encoded protein: CAISESRGQENYGYTF.

The chain uses TRBV6-2 or TRBV6-3 and TRBJ1-2; no clear D. V gave up 1 base and J gave up 5 bases, with 17 bases separating them. The length of the CDR3 is 16 residues. Germline loops: CDR1 MNHEY, CDR2 SVGEGT. The CDR3 loop reads CASSYLARSMGYGYTF. The CDR3, as DNA: TGTGCCAGCAGTTACTTAGCGCGGAGTATGGGGTATGGCTACACCTTC.

On this clonotype: The junction does not match germline at one end; this may be a read error. V gene TRBV28 combines with J gene TRBJ2-7; 7 bases agree with TRBD1. Looked up from germline, CDR1 is MDHEN and CDR2 is SYDVKM. This CDR3 contains 16 residues. The CDR3 region has the DNA TGTGCCGGCAGTTCCTACAGGGGTTCTAGCTGGTACGAGCAGTACTTC. Protein product: CAGSSYRGSSWYEQYF.

This clonotype occurred many times. CDR3 nucleotide sequence: TGTGCCAGCAGCTTCCCATGGGGCAGCCGGAACACAGATACGCAGTATTTT. Translating gives CASSFPWGSRNTDTQYF. The chain carries TRBV7-9 and TRBJ2-3; tentatively, D is TRBD1 (5 bases). Germline V gene lookup returns CDR1 SEHNR and CDR2 FQNEAQ (reference sequence). The CDR3 length is 17 residues. Trimming left V 3 bases short and J 2 bases short, with 18 bases between.

The chain combines TRBV7-9 with TRBJ2-1; TRBD2 aligns across 9 bases. Trimming removed 6 bases from V and 2 bases from J; junction bases left unmatched: 5. The CDR3 runs to 15 residues. Germline V gene lookup returns CDR1 SEHNR and CDR2 FQNEAQ (reference sequence). CDR3 nucleotides: TGTGCCAGCAGTATTAGCGGGGGAACCTACAATGAGCAGTTCTTC. Translation gives CASSISGGTYNEQFF.

This clonotype came up many times. The chain links TRBV7-2 to TRBJ1-3; perhaps TRBD1 as D (5 bases). The germline V and J ends were trimmed by 1 base and 2 bases, with 9 bases remaining between them. The CDR3 length is 15 residues. From germline, CDR1 is SGHTA and CDR2 FQGNSA. The CDR3 sequence: CASSLEPRAGNTIYF. The DNA of the CDR3 is TGTGCCAGCAGCTTAGAGCCCAGGGCTGGAAACACCATATATTTT.

This clonotype was counted ten times or more. J is TRBJ2-7 and V is TRBV30, with TRBD1 as a possible D gene (6 bases). The CDR3 is 11 residues long. Germline CDR1 and CDR2: GTSNPN and SVGIG (reference sequence). V lost 5 bases and J lost 7, with 12 bases in between. CDR3 DNA: TGTGCCTGGGGCCCCGGGACAGAGCAGTACTTC. It codes for CAWGPGTEQYF.

On this clonotype itself: It may be a read error: a sequence one base away is much more abundant. The gene calls are TRBV29-1 and TRBJ1-2; D is unresolved. The CDR3 has 14 residues. The germline V and J ends were trimmed by 0 bases and 0 bases, with 8 bases remaining between them. The V gene's germline CDR1 is SQVTM and CDR2 ANQGSEA. The chain's CDR3 is CSVEDGSSNYGYTF. In DNA form, the CDR3 reads TGCAGCGTTGAAGATGGCTCTTCTAACTATGGCTACACCTTC.

Ten or more counts support this clonotype. The chain has TRBV7-6 and TRBJ2-7; 9 bases agree with TRBD1. This CDR3 is 15 amino acids long. Germline CDR1 is SGHVS and CDR2 is FNYEAQ. The J segment lost 1 base and the V segment lost 5 bases, leaving 6 bases of the junction unmatched. CDR3 residues: CASSPPTGGSYEQYF. The CDR3 DNA follows: TGTGCCAGCAGCCCCCCGACAGGGGGTTCCTACGAGCAGTACTTC.

This clonotype was found many times. The chain couples TRBV6-2 or TRBV6-3 to TRBJ1-1, with 9 bases matching TRBD1. V dropped 10 bases and J dropped 3; count of bases not matched to a gene: 6. Looked up from germline, CDR1 is MNHEY and CDR2 is SVGEGT. This CDR3 has 13 amino acids. CDR3 region: CAIWTGDHTEAFF. CDR3 in DNA: TGTGCCATTTGGACAGGGGACCACACTGAAGCTTTCTTT.

This clonotype occurred many times. The CDR3 DNA reads TGCGCCAGCAGCCCCTACCAGGGGGGGACCTACGAGCAGTACTTC. Its protein is CASSPYQGGTYEQYF. This chain links TRBV4-3 with TRBJ2-7, with D possibly called TRBD1 or TRBD2 (7 bases each). V was shortened by 4 bases and J by 2 bases, with 15 bases between the two germline ends. Looked up from germline, CDR1 is LGHNA and CDR2 is YSLEER. The length of the CDR3 is 15 residues.

This clonotype was counted ten times or more. The chain uses TRBV12-3 or TRBV12-4 and TRBJ2-3; 11 bases map to TRBD2. V shed 5 bases and J 5 bases; nucleotides not matched to a gene: 9. The CDR3 extends over 16 amino acids. In nucleotides, the CDR3 is TGTGCCAGCAGTATCCTTCTAGCGGGGGGAAAAGATACGCAGTATTTT. It translates to CASSILLAGGKDTQYF.

There are a few counts of this clonotype. The chain uses TRBV7-2 and TRBJ2-5; a weak D match, TRBD2 (6 bases). CDR3 length: 17 residues. Trimming took 5 bases from V and 2 from J, leaving 21 bases between them. Germline CDR1 is SGHTA and CDR2 is FQGNSA. CDR3 amino acids: CASSEKRESTEQETQYF. Written as DNA, the CDR3 is TGTGCCAGCAGCGAAAAACGGGAGTCAACCGAGCAAGAGACCCAGTACTTC.

In regard to this clonotype: Given a much more abundant clone one base away, this may be a read error. The chain employs TRBV15 and TRBJ2-5, with 8 nucleotides matching TRBD2. Germline V gene data show CDR1 as LNHNV and CDR2 as YYDKDF (reference sequence). CDR3 length equals 15 residues. The CDR3 sequence: CATSWDSGTQGTQYF. CDR3 DNA sequence: TGTGCCACCAGCTGGGATAGCGGGACCCAAGGGACCCAGTACTTC.

Points on this clonotype: With a much larger clone just one base away, this may be a read error. The chain combines TRBV30 with TRBJ2-7; TRBD2 agrees at 10 bases. The CDR3 sequence is 14 residues long. V was clipped by 1 base and J by 2 bases; unmatched bases: 2. CDR1 is GTSNPN, CDR2 SVGIG, per germline (reference sequence). The CDR3 DNA reads TGTGCCTGGAGTGCACTAGCGGGGCCCTACGAGCAGTACTTC. This encodes CAWSALAGPYEQYF.

The chain uses TRBV28 and TRBJ2-1; D might be TRBD1 or TRBD2, each matching 6 bases. The germline CDR1 and CDR2 sequences are MDHEN and SYDVKM. The ends were cut back, 7 bases at V and 4 bases at J, with 14 bases in the middle. This CDR3 is built from 14 residues. The CDR3 loop reads CASTLVGGYNEQFF. CDR3 bases: TGTGCCAGCACCTTAGTAGGGGGGTACAATGAGCAGTTCTTC.